Listed here are 5 T cell receptor beta chains from one sample, sequenced in a study of T cell responses to AZD1222 COVID-19 vaccine. Method: immunoSEQ multiplex PCR; TCRdb's copy keeps in-frame clones and lacks some. This table has more than 85,000 clones, nearly 90% appearing once. The sample was peripheral blood, taken on day 0 of MenACWY control vaccination. The receptors here all came from an adult in good health.

The chain recombines TRBV2 with TRBJ2-5; a possible D gene is TRBD1 (6 bases). V lost 6 bases, J lost 1 base, and 15 bases lay in between. CDR3 size: 15 residues. Germline V lookup: CDR1 SNHLY, CDR2 FYNNEI. The CDR3 DNA follows: TGTGCCAGCAGGATACAGGGTTTCGGCCAAGAGACCCAGTACTTC. This gives the protein CASRIQGFGQETQYF.

The chain employs TRBV27 and TRBJ2-2; D call uncertain. Per the germline V gene, CDR1 is MNHEY and CDR2 is SMNVEV (reference sequence). CDR3 length: 13 residues. V was trimmed by 7 bases and J by 0 bases, leaving 6 bases between them. CDR3 loop: CASTSTNTGELFF. The CDR3 DNA sequence: TGTGCCAGCACCTCCACGAACACCGGGGAGCTGTTTTTT.

The chain couples TRBV5-4 to TRBJ2-3; D tentatively fits TRBD1 or TRBD2 (5 bases each). The V end was cut by 4 bases, the J end by 0 bases, with 15 bases between. Germline assignment: CDR1 SGHNT and CDR2 YYREEE (reference sequence). The CDR3 is 16 residues long. In DNA, the CDR3 is TGTGCCAGCAGCGCGGACCAGGGAGCTAGCACAGATACGCAGTATTTT. Translated, it gives CASSADQGASTDTQYF.

The chain couples TRBV4-2 to TRBJ1-2; unclear D gene. V gave up 4 bases and J gave up 7 bases, with 13 bases separating them. Looked up from germline, CDR1 is LGHNA and CDR2 is YNFKEQ. CDR3 length: 13 residues. The CDR3 DNA follows: TGTGCCAGCAGCCTTACGACATCTCCTGGCTACACCTTC. This translates into CASSLTTSPGYTF.

V and J are TRBV6-5 and TRBJ1-5; D may be TRBD1 (6 bases). V lost 6 bases to trimming and J lost 6 bases, with 12 bases between them. This CDR3 has 13 residues. Germline V gene lookup returns CDR1 MNHEY and CDR2 SVGAGI. CDR3 region: CASSRGAGQPQHF. The CDR3 DNA reads as TGTGCCAGCAGCCGGGGGGCGGGTCAGCCCCAGCATTTT.